This entry features one T cell receptor (beta chain) sequence. Some clones are missing from TCRdb's copy, which holds only in-frame ones; the method was immunoSEQ multiplex PCR. Of approximately 12,000 clones detected, just under 95% appear once; the ten largest clones hold almost 0.3%. This record comes from a study of T cell changes during pregnancy in multiple sclerosis. CDR1 and CDR2 from the germline V gene are MGHDK and SYGVNS. This CDR3 is built from 13 residues. V was shortened by 4 bases and J by 6 bases, with 12 bases between the two germline ends. The receptor was derived from a female donor with multiple sclerosis, enrolled in a pregnancy study. Sequences were derived from CD4+ T cells from peripheral blood mononuclear cells, sampled before pregnancy. The chain employs TRBV25-1 and TRBJ1-2; TRBD1 is a possible D gene (6 bases). CDR3 DNA: TGTGCCAGCAGTGTCCGGGACACCGATGGCTACACCTTC. It translates to CASSVRDTDGYTF.